This T cell receptor beta chain was observed in a study of regulatory T cells in long-lasting Graves disease. Both iRepertoire HTBI primers and Arm-PCR of CDR3 regions were used to build the TCR beta libraries. TCRdb itself ran the multiplex PCR reads through MiXCR, one entry per CDR3 protein. The table records 200,000 to 250,000 distinct CDR3 sequences, approximately 19% of them present only once. Sample time point: newly diagnosed GD, antithyroid drugs for less than 3 months. With RNA extracted from PBMCs as input, the TCR library was made. This clonotype was observed many times. The data also belong to a second study, concerning T cells in Graves' hyperthyroidism and ophthalmopathy.

The TCR was taken from a woman in her twenties or thirties with Graves disease. The sequencing here drew on peripheral blood mononuclear cells (PBMCs), taken at new diagnosis, from a patient treated with antithyroid drugs.

CDR3 sequence (DNA): TGTGCCAGTAGTCTGGTAACAGGGGTAGGAGGCCAAGAGACCCAGTACTTC. Protein: CASSLVTGVGGQETQYF. The chain employs TRBV19 and TRBJ2-5; the match to TRBD1 covers 7 bases. The CDR3 has 17 residues. The V gene end was trimmed by 5 bases and the J gene end by 1 base; junction bases not matched to a gene: 13. Looked up from germline, CDR1 is LNHDA and CDR2 is SQIVND (reference sequence).